This record looks at one TCR beta chain sequence and its context. Germline V gene sequence: CDR1 SEHNR, CDR2 FQNEAQ (reference sequence). The V end lost 3 bases, the J end lost 6 bases, and 11 bases lay between the germline ends. CDR3 size: 14 residues. The data stem from a study of blood T cell repertoires in COVID-19. Background on the study: Sites in the United States, Italy and Spain provided acute and convalescent COVID-19 samples.

Per the original methods: Using reference gene primer amplification, nucleated cell counts were estimated. Sequencing was performed with immunoSEQ multiplex PCR; in TCRdb, only in-frame clones are kept and a portion is missing. V, J and clone size were drawn from that table, and D and trimming were deduced from the DNA. Among more than 110,000 clones listed, 60% to 85% were seen once. The source of this sequence is a woman aged 80 or over with active or convalescent COVID-19. The rearrangement uses TRBV7-9 and TRBJ2-2; a possible D gene is TRBD1 (5 bases). The material sequenced was peripheral blood. In DNA form, the CDR3 reads TGTGCCAGCAGCTTCCAGGGTGTCGCCGGGGAGCTGTTTTTT. This encodes CASSFQGVAGELFF.